These 20 T cell receptor beta chains came from one sample sequenced in a study of cytomegalovirus exposure and HLA in healthy donors. It was with 60 Vbeta and 13 Jbeta primers that the PCR ran. Profiling relied on immunoSEQ multiplex PCR, and the TCRdb table lists in-frame clones only, not all of them. The data contain some 180,000 clones, around 80% of them singletons. The sample comprised PBMCs. The receptors were sampled from a woman under 30 in good health and CMV-seronegative.

The chain carries TRBV7-2 and TRBJ2-1; TRBD2 matches at 14 bases. Unmatched junction bases numbered 4, after V lost 2 bases and J lost 7 bases. CDR3 length equals 16 residues. Germline V gene lookup returns CDR1 SGHTA and CDR2 FQGNSA. CDR3 in amino acids: CASSLRLAGGRNEQFF. DNA for the CDR3: TGTGCCAGCAGCTTAAGACTAGCGGGAGGGCGGAATGAGCAGTTCTTC.

Comment on this clone: Other DNA sequences within the sample encode an identical CDR3. The chain couples TRBV4-1 to TRBJ2-7, with 11 nucleotides matching TRBD2. With 2 bases clipped from V and 2 bases from J, the junction kept 2 bases outside the gene matches. CDR3 length: 15 residues. Germline V gene data show CDR1 as MGHRA and CDR2 as YSYEKL. CDR3 loop: CASSQPGLAAYEQYF. The CDR3 DNA follows: TGCGCCAGCAGCCAACCGGGACTAGCGGCCTACGAGCAGTACTTC.

The chain recombines TRBV7-2 with TRBJ2-7; 12 nucleotides agree with TRBD1. The CDR3 is made up of 14 amino acids. CDR1 and CDR2 (germline): SGHTA, FQGNSA. V gave up 6 bases and J gave up 4 bases; unmatched junction bases: 4. CDR3 sequence (DNA): TGTGCCAGCAGAGGGACAGGGGGCGGATACGAGCAGTACTTC. Amino acids: CASRGTGGGYEQYF.

The chain carries TRBV7-7 and TRBJ2-5, with D perhaps matching TRBD2 (6 bases). The germline V gene encodes CDR1 SSHAT and CDR2 FNYEAQ (reference sequence). CDR3 length: 14 residues. Trimming removed 5 bases from V and 5 bases from J, with 15 bases in between. In DNA form, the CDR3 reads TGTGCCAGCAGCCCCCTGGGAGGTCGGGAGACCCAGTACTTC. Translated: CASSPLGGRETQYF.

This clone came up once. This chain uses TRBV30 with TRBJ2-7, with D uncertain. Germline V CDR1 and CDR2: GTSNPN, SVGIG (reference sequence). This CDR3 has 13 amino acids. Trimming pared 4 bases from V and 0 bases from J, leaving 10 bases between. CDR3 residues: CAWTKENSYEQYF. In DNA, the CDR3 is TGTGCCTGGACCAAGGAGAACTCCTACGAGCAGTACTTC.

The V gene is TRBV7-2, the J gene TRBJ1-1; 7 nucleotides align to TRBD1. The CDR3 is 15 residues long. Trimming at V came to 5 bases and at J to 4 bases, leaving 10 bases not matched to a gene. Germline V CDR1 and CDR2: SGHTA, FQGNSA. The CDR3 here is CASSDRVQGGTEAFF. The CDR3 DNA reads TGTGCCAGCAGCGACAGGGTACAAGGAGGCACTGAAGCTTTCTTT.

J is TRBJ2-2 and V is TRBV7-8, with 7 positions matching TRBD2. With V trimmed by 1 base and J by 1 base, 9 bases remained unmatched. This CDR3 contains 18 residues. Germline lookup yields CDR1 SGHVS and CDR2 FQNEAQ. DNA for the CDR3: TGTGCCAGCAGCTTAGGGACTAGTCCGGACTTGAACACCGGGGAGCTGTTTTTT. Translated, it gives CASSLGTSPDLNTGELFF. Filled out from reference TRBV7-8 and TRBJ2-2, the complete variable domain reads GAGVSQSPRYKVAKRGQDVALRCDPISGHVSLFWYQQALGQGPEFLTYFQNEAQLDKSGLPSDRFFAERPEGSVSTLKIQRTQQEDSAVYLCASSLGTSPDLNTGELFFGEGSRLTVL.

V gene TRBV7-9 combines with J gene TRBJ2-7; perhaps TRBD1 as D (6 bases). This CDR3 comprises 14 residues. Germline CDR1 SEHNR, CDR2 FQNEAQ (reference sequence). V was shortened by 5 bases and J by 2 bases, with 13 bases between the two germline ends. The CDR3 DNA reads TGTGCCAGCAGCGTGGACAGTACCCCCTACGAGCAGTACGTC. Amino acids: CASSVDSTPYEQYV.

This clone appeared a few times. This sequence joins TRBV4-3 and TRBJ2-1; D uncertain. Per germline, CDR1 LGHNA and CDR2 YSLEER. This CDR3 is built from 15 residues. The V gene lost 0 bases and the J gene lost 6 bases, with 12 bases spanning the gap. CDR3 in DNA: TGCGCCAGCAGCCAAGATCGTGGAGAAAGCAATGAGCAGTTCTTC. Translation: CASSQDRGESNEQFF.

CDR3 DNA: TGTGCCAGCAGCGGGCGGATAGGGATAGGTGGGCAGGGGCTCACCGGGGAGCTGTTTTTT. It specifies CASSGRIGIGGQGLTGELFF. J is TRBJ2-2 and V is TRBV9; D possibly corresponds to TRBD1 (6 bases). V dropped 3 bases and J dropped 4 bases, with 28 bases sitting between them. The CDR3 spans 20 residues. Germline loops: CDR1 SGDLS, CDR2 YYNGEE.

Here the CDR3 reads CASSYLQGVTSGANVLTF. As DNA, the CDR3 is TGTGCCAGTAGTTATTTACAGGGGGTAACCTCTGGGGCCAACGTCCTGACTTTC. The rearrangement uses TRBV19 and TRBJ2-6, with 8 bases lining up with TRBD1. The V gene end was trimmed by 5 bases and the J gene end by 0 bases; junction bases not matched to a gene: 9. This CDR3 spans 18 amino acids. Germline V gene sequence: CDR1 LNHDA, CDR2 SQIVND (reference sequence).

The chain links TRBV5-4 to TRBJ2-1; 12 positions match TRBD2. CDR1 SGHNT and CDR2 YYREEE come from the germline V gene (reference sequence). This CDR3 is built from 16 residues. The V gene end was trimmed by 4 bases and the J gene end by 1 base; junction bases not matched to a gene: 3. CDR3 in DNA: TGTGCCAGCAGCACAACTAGCGGGGGGTCCTACAATGAGCAGTTCTTC. The encoded protein is CASSTTSGGSYNEQFF.

This chain connects TRBV21-1 to TRBJ2-5; TRBD2, as called in the table, went unchecked against the DNA. TRBV21-1 is annotated as a pseudogene. The CDR3 extends over 16 amino acids. The CDR3 here is CASSNGRLAEQETQYF. Written as DNA, the CDR3 is TGTGCCAGCAGCAACGGTAGACTAGCGGAACAAGAGACCCAGTACTTC.

This rearrangement joins TRBV7-8 to TRBJ2-2; TRBD2 agrees at 15 bases. The J segment lost 3 bases and the V segment lost 4 bases, leaving 3 bases of the junction unmatched. This CDR3 is built from 17 residues. In germline, CDR1 is SGHVS, CDR2 FQNEAQ. The CDR3 DNA reads TGTGCCAGCAGCTGGACTAGCGGGAGGGCCGACACCGGGGAGCTGTTTTTT. It codes for CASSWTSGRADTGELFF.

The chain has TRBV4-2 and TRBJ2-1, with 12 bases aligning to TRBD1. The ends lost 0 bases at V and 16 bases at J; junction bases unmatched: 4. Germline V gene sequence: CDR1 LGHNA, CDR2 YNFKEQ. This CDR3 spans 13 amino acids. CDR3 bases: TGTGCCAGCAGCCAAGAGAGGGACAGGGGGCGTTTCTTC. Amino acid sequence: CASSQERDRGRFF.

The rearrangement joins TRBV12-5 to TRBJ2-2; no reliable D call. Trimming pared 4 bases from V and 6 bases from J, leaving 6 bases between. This CDR3 contains 12 residues. The germline CDR1 and CDR2 sequences are LGHNT and FRNRAP. The CDR3 here is CASGSIAGELFF. The CDR3, as DNA: TGTGCTAGTGGTTCGATAGCCGGGGAGCTGTTTTTT.

A single count supports this clone. The chain couples TRBV28 to TRBJ1-1, with a tentative D call TRBD1 (6 bases). This CDR3 spans 17 amino acids. CDR1 is MDHEN and CDR2 is SYDVKM in the germline V gene. V was shortened by 1 base and J by 0 bases, with 15 bases between the two germline ends. The DNA of the CDR3 is TGTGCCAGCAGTTTATCCCGGACAGTGATAATGAACACTGAAGCTTTCTTT. Translation gives CASSLSRTVIMNTEAFF.

V is TRBV28 and J is TRBJ2-7; the D gene is possibly TRBD2 (5 bases). Germline-derived CDR1 and CDR2 are MDHEN and SYDVKM. The CDR3 loop spans 12 amino acids. The germline V and J ends were trimmed by 2 bases and 5 bases, with 7 bases remaining between them. The CDR3 nucleotides are TGTGCCAGCAGTTTACCCGGGAACGAGCAGTACGTC. This gives the protein CASSLPGNEQYV.

This clone was seen a handful of times. This chain connects TRBV11-2 to TRBJ2-1; tentatively, D is TRBD2 (6 bases). Trimming removed 5 bases from V and 4 bases from J, with 12 bases in between. Germline lookup yields CDR1 SGHAT and CDR2 FQNNGV. The CDR3 has 14 amino acids. The CDR3 is CASSPRERYNEQFF. As DNA, the CDR3 is TGTGCCAGCAGCCCCCGGGAGCGGTACAATGAGCAGTTCTTC. Filled out from reference TRBV11-2 and TRBJ2-1, the complete variable domain reads EAGVAQSPRYKIIEKRQSVAFWCNPISGHATLYWYQQILGQGPKLLIQFQNNGVVDDSQLPKDRFSAERLKGVDSTLKIQPAKLEDSAVYLCASSPRERYNEQFFGPGTRLTVL.

This chain uses TRBV27 with TRBJ1-2; possible D gene TRBD1, 6 bases. CDR1 is MNHEY, CDR2 SMNVEV, per germline (reference sequence). The CDR3 consists of 14 residues. Trimming cost V 4 bases and J 2 bases, with 11 bases left between them. The CDR3 loop is CASSSGRGNYGYTF. The CDR3 coding sequence is TGTGCCAGCAGTTCCGGGAGGGGGAACTATGGCTACACCTTC.